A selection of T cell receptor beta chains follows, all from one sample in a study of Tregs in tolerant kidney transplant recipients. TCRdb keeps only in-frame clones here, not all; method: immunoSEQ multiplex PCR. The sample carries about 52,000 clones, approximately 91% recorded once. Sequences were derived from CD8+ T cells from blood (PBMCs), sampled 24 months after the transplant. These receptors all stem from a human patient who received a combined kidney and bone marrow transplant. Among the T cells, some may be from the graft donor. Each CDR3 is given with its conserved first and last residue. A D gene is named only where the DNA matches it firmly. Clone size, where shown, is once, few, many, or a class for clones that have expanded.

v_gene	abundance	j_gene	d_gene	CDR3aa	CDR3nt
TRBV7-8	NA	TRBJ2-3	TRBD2	CASSGRLAGGIDTQYF	TGTGCCAGCAGCGGACGACTAGCGGGGGGGATAGATACGCAGTATTTT
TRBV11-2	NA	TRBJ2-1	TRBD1	CASSPRDRYNEQFF	TGTGCCAGCAGCCCAAGGGACAGATACAATGAGCAGTTCTTC
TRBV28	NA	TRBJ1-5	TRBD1	CASSGTGPFLNQPQHF	TGTGCCAGCAGTGGGACAGGTCCCTTTCTCAATCAGCCCCAGCATTTT
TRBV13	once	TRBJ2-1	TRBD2	CASSLTGTSKSNEQFF	TGTGCCAGCAGCCTGACAGGGACTAGCAAAAGCAATGAGCAGTTCTTC
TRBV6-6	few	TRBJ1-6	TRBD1	CASSLPDRGHSSPLHF	TGTGCCAGCAGTCTGCCGGACAGGGGGCATAGTTCACCCCTCCACTTT
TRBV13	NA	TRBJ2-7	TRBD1	CASSSRDRGGYEQYF	TGTGCCAGCAGCTCGAGAGACAGGGGTGGCTACGAGCAGTACTTC
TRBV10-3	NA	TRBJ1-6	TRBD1	CAHSLYGTANSPLHF	TGTGCCCATTCCTTGTACGGGACAGCGAATTCACCCCTCCACTTT
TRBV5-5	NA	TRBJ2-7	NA	CASTLPDRHTYEQYF	TGTGCCAGCACCCTTCCAGACAGACATACCTACGAGCAGTACTTC
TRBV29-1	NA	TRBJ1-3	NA	CSVEEDGILSGNTIYF	TGCAGCGTTGAAGAGGACGGGATCCTCTCTGGAAACACCATATATTTT
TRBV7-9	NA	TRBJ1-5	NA	CASSKGAFRPQHF	TGTGCCAGCAGTAAAGGGGCTTTTCGGCCCCAGCATTTT
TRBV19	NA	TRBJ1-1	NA	CASSMYMNTEAFF	TGTGCCAGTAGTATGTACATGAACACTGAAGCTTTCTTT
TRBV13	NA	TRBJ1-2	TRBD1	CASSFDRGNYGYTF	TGTGCCAGCAGCTTCGACAGGGGGAACTATGGCTACACCTTC
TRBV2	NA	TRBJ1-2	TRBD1	CARSGTGPYGYTF	TGTGCCAGGTCCGGGACAGGGCCTTATGGCTACACCTTC
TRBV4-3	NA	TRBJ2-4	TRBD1	CASSQDSQTGRRNIQYF	TGCGCCAGCAGCCAAGATTCCCAGACAGGGCGGAGAAACATTCAGTACTTC
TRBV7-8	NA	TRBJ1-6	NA	CASSLTTSPLHF	TGTGCCAGCAGCTTAACAACCTCACCCCTCCACTTT
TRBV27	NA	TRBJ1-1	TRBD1	CASRRLGTAFDLAEAFF	TGTGCGAGCAGGCGTCTGGGGACAGCCTTCGATTTGGCTGAAGCTTTCTTT
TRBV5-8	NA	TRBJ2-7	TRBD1	CASSLGQGANEQYF	TGTGCCAGCAGCTTGGGGCAGGGGGCTAACGAGCAGTACTTC